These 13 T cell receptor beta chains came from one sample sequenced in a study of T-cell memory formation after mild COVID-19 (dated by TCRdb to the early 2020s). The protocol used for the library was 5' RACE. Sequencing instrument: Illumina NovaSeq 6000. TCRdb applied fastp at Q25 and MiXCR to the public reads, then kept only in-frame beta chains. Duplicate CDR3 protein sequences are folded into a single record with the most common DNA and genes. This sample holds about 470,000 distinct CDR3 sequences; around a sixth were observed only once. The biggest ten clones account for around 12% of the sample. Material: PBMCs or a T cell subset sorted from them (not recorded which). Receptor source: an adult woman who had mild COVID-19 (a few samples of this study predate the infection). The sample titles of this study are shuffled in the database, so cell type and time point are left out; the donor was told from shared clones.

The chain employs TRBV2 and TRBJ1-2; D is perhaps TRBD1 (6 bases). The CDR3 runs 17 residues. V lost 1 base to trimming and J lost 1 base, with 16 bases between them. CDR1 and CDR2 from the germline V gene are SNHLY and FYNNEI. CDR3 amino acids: CASSEGRARGFNYGYTF. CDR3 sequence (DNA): TGTGCCAGCAGTGAAGGGAGGGCCAGGGGATTTAACTATGGCTACACCTTC.

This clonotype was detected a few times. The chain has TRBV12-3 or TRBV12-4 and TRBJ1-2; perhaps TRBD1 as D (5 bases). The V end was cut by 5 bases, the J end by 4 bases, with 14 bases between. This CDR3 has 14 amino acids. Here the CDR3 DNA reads TGTGCCAGCAGTACCCAGGGAAGGAGCTATGGCTACACCTTC. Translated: CASSTQGRSYGYTF.

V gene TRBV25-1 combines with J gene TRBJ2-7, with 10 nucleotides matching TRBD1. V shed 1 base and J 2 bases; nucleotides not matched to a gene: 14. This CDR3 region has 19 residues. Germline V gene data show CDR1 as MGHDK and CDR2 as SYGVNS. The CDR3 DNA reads TGTGCCAGCAGTGAATTTTTTTCTCCCGGGACAGGGGACCCCTACGAGCAGTACTTC. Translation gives CASSEFFSPGTGDPYEQYF.

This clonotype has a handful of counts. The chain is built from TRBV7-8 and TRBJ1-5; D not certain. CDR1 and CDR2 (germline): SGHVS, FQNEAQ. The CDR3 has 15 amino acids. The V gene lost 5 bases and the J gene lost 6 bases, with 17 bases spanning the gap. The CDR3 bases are TGTGCCAGCAGCAGCCGGGAAGATTGGAGTCAGCCCCAGCATTTT. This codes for CASSSREDWSQPQHF. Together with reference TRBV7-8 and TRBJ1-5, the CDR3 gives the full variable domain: GAGVSQSPRYKVAKRGQDVALRCDPISGHVSLFWYQQALGQGPEFLTYFQNEAQLDKSGLPSDRFFAERPEGSVSTLKIQRTQQEDSAVYLCASSSREDWSQPQHFGDGTRLSIL.

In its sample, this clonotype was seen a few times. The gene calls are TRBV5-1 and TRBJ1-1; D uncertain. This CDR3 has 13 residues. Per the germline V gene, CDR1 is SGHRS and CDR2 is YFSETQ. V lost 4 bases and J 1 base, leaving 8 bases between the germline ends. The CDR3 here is CASSIYRNTEAFF. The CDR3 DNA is TGCGCCAGCAGCATATACAGGAACACTGAAGCTTTCTTT.

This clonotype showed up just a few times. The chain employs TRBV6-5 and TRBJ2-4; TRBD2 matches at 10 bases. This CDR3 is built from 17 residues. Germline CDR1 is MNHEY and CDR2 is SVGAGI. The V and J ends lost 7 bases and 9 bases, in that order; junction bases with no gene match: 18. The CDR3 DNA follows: TGTGCCAGCAAGAAGGTGTCGGCTAGCGGGAGCGGTGGCATTCAGTACTTC. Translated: CASKKVSASGSGGIQYF.

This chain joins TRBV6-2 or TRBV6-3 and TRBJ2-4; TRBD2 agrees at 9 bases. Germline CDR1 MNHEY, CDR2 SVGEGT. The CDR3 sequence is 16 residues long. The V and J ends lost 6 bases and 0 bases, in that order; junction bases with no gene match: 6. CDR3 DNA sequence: TGTGCCAGCAGCTTAGCGGGAGAGGGAGCCAAAAACATTCAGTACTTC. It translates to CASSLAGEGAKNIQYF.

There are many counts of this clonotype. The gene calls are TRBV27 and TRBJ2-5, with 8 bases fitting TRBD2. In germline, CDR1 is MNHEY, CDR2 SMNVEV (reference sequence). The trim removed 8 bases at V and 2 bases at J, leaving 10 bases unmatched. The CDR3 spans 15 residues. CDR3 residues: CASGPVAGPQETQYF. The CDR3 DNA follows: TGTGCCAGCGGGCCGGTAGCGGGGCCACAAGAGACCCAGTACTTC.

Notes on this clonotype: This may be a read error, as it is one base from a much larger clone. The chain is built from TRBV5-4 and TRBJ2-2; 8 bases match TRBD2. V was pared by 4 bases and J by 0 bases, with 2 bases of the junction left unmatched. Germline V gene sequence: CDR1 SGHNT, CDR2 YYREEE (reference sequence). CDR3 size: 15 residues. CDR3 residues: CASSQTSANTGELFF. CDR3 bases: TGTGCCAGCAGCCAGACTAGCGCGAACACCGGGGAGCTGTTTTTT.

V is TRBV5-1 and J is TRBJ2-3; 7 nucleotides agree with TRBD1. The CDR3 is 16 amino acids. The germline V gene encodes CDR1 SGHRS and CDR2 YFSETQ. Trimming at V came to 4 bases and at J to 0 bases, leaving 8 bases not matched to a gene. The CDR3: CASSIPDRVSTDTQYF. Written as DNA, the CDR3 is TGCGCCAGCAGCATCCCCGACAGGGTTAGCACAGATACGCAGTATTTT.

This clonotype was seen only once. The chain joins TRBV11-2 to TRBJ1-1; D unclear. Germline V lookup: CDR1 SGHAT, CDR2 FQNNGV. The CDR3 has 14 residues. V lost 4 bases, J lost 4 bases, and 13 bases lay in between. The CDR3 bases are TGTGCCAGCAGCTCGATTCGGGAGGGCACTGAAGCTTTCTTT. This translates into CASSSIREGTEAFF.

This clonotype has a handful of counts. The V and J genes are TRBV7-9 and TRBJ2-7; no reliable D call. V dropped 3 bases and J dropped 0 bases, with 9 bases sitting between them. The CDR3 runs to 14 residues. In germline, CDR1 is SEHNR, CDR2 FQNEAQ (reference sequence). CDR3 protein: CASSFVTSSYEQYF. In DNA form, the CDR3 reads TGTGCCAGCAGCTTTGTGACAAGCTCCTACGAGCAGTACTTC.

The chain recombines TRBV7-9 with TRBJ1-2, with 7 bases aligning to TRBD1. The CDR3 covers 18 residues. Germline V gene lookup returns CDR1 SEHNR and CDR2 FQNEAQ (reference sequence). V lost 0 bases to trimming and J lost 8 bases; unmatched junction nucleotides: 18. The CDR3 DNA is TGTGCCAGCAGCTTAGCCTTCCCCGGGACAGCCTACCAATGGGGCTACACCTTC. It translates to CASSLAFPGTAYQWGYTF. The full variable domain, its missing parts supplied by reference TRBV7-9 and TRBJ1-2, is DTGVSQNPRHKITKRGQNVTFRCDPISEHNRLYWYRQTLGQGPEFLTYFQNEAQLEKSRLLSDRFSAERPKGSFSTLEIQRTEQGDSAMYLCASSLAFPGTAYQWGYTFGSGTRLTVV.